These 24 T cell receptor beta chains were all obtained from the same sample, sequenced in a study of CXCR3 chemokines and chemotherapy response in bladder cancer. TCRdb re-derived calls from the PCR reads in MiXCR, one entry per CDR3 protein. The table has some 8,100 distinct CDR3 sequences, over 10% seen once. This specimen was collected from a patient whose treatment included neoadjuvant chemotherapy. These receptors came from a human donor with bladder cancer that responded to neoadjuvant chemotherapy.

This clonotype is medium-sized within its sample. This chain joins TRBV19 and TRBJ1-5, with D tentatively TRBD1 (5 bases). V lost 5 bases and J lost 3, with 14 bases in between. The CDR3 extends over 15 amino acids. CDR1 and CDR2 from the germline V gene are LNHDA and SQIVND (reference sequence). CDR3 region: CASSANSGLNQPQHF. CDR3 in DNA: TGTGCCAGTAGTGCCAACTCGGGACTCAATCAGCCCCAGCATTTT.

This clonotype appeared many times. V is TRBV18 and J is TRBJ1-4; D is uncertain. There are 12 residues in the CDR3. Germline CDR1 KGHSH, CDR2 LQKENI. V was cut by 10 bases and J by 4 bases, with 10 bases left in between. The chain's CDR3 is CATAGDNEKLFF. The DNA of the CDR3 is TGTGCCACCGCCGGAGATAATGAAAAACTGTTTTTT.

This clonotype is large by share. The gene calls are TRBV6-5 and TRBJ1-6; D is possibly TRBD1 (6 bases). Germline loops: CDR1 MNHEY, CDR2 SVGAGI. V gave up 0 bases and J gave up 9 bases, with 15 bases separating them. The length of the CDR3 is 16 residues. CDR3 nucleotides: TGTGCCAGCAGTTACTCGAACAGGGCGGATGGTTCACCCCTCCACTTT. Its translation is CASSYSNRADGSPLHF.

This clonotype is categorized as medium-sized. This rearrangement joins TRBV6-6 to TRBJ1-5, with TRBD1 as a possible D gene (5 bases). The CDR3 is made up of 17 amino acids. V was shortened by 0 bases and J by 1 base, with 13 bases between the two germline ends. Germline CDR1 reads MNHNY; CDR2 reads SVGAGI (reference sequence). CDR3 region: CASSYSIDSSSNQPQHF. CDR3 coding DNA: TGTGCCAGCAGTTACTCTATAGACAGCTCGAGCAATCAGCCCCAGCATTTT.

By share, this clonotype counts as medium-sized (0.01 to 0.1%). The chain links TRBV6-1 to TRBJ2-2; TRBD2 aligns across 12 bases. Germline V gene lookup returns CDR1 MNHNS and CDR2 SASEGT. The CDR3 is made up of 17 amino acids. The ends lost 6 bases at V and 2 bases at J; junction bases unmatched: 7. CDR3 DNA sequence: TGTGCCAGCAGGTCTAGGACTAGCGGGGTAAACACCGGGGAGCTGTTTTTT. This sequence encodes CASRSRTSGVNTGELFF.

The V call is TRBV20-1, the J call TRBJ1-2, with D maybe TRBD1 (6 bases). Per germline, CDR1 DFQATT and CDR2 SNEGSKA (reference sequence). Trimming took off 6 bases at V and 6 bases at J, with 17 bases between the two ends. The CDR3 totals 13 residues. The CDR3 here is CSATLKQGDGYTF. The CDR3 DNA reads as TGCAGTGCAACTCTTAAACAGGGAGATGGCTACACCTTC.

Many counts were recorded for this clonotype. The rearrangement joins TRBV5-4 to TRBJ1-6, with D tentatively TRBD1 (6 bases). This CDR3 contains 16 residues. The V and J ends lost 1 base and 7 bases respectively, with 15 bases between them. CDR1 is SGHNT and CDR2 is YYREEE in the germline V gene (reference sequence). This CDR3 reads CASSLIAGQPNSPLHF. The CDR3 nucleotides are TGTGCCAGCAGCTTGATAGCGGGACAACCAAATTCACCCCTCCACTTT.

In this sample, this clonotype is medium-sized (0.01 to 0.1%). The rearrangement links TRBV6-6 to TRBJ1-2, with D uncertain. Deletions cut 4 bases from V and 8 bases from J, with 14 bases between. CDR3 size: 13 residues. Germline V lookup: CDR1 MNHNY, CDR2 SVGAGI (reference sequence). This CDR3 reads CASSFPGNGGYTF. Written as DNA, the CDR3 is TGTGCCAGCAGTTTTCCCGGAAACGGGGGCTACACCTTC.

Many counts were recorded for this clonotype. V is TRBV6-5 and J is TRBJ2-1; 11 bases line up with TRBD2. The CDR3 is made up of 17 amino acids. The junction had 12 bases not matched to a gene; V was cut back by 6 bases and J by 5 bases. The V gene's germline CDR1 is MNHEY and CDR2 SVGAGI. This CDR3 reads CASSLSPTSGTHNEQFF. The DNA of the CDR3 is TGTGCCAGCAGCCTATCCCCGACTAGCGGGACCCACAATGAGCAGTTCTTC.

A word on this clonotype: The likely explanation is a read error, given a far larger clone one base away. The rearrangement uses TRBV12-3 or TRBV12-4 and TRBJ1-5; possible D gene TRBD1, 6 bases. V was cut by 4 bases and J by 2 bases, with 18 bases left in between. This CDR3 is 17 amino acids long. The chain's CDR3 is CASSSRGGPNRNQPQHF. The DNA for the CDR3 is TGTGCCAGCAGTTCCAGGGGCGGTCCCAATCGCAATCAGCCCCAGCATTTT.

In this sample, this clonotype turned up many times. This chain connects TRBV6-1 to TRBJ1-2; D gene uncertain. The CDR3 is 12 amino acids. Germline V lookup: CDR1 MNHNS, CDR2 SASEGT. V gave up 1 base and J gave up 7 bases, with 7 bases separating them. CDR3 nucleotides: TGTGCCAGCAGTGAAGACTTCTCTGGCTACACCTTC. Protein sequence: CASSEDFSGYTF.

This clonotype was seen ten or more times. The chain links TRBV19 to TRBJ2-4; TRBD1 matches 7 bases. Germline lookup yields CDR1 LNHDA and CDR2 SQIVND (reference sequence). The CDR3 loop spans 17 amino acids. The ends lost 3 bases at V and 3 bases at J; junction bases unmatched: 11. The chain's CDR3 is CASSMTRQGLGKNIQYF. Here the CDR3 DNA reads TGTGCCAGTAGTATGACCCGACAGGGCCTAGGCAAAAACATTCAGTACTTC.

This clonotype is termed medium-sized. The V gene is TRBV10-3, the J gene TRBJ1-2, with TRBD1 matching 10 bases. The CDR3 spans 19 residues. Germline V CDR1 and CDR2: ENHRY, SYGVKD. The ends lost 6 bases at V and 5 bases at J; junction bases unmatched: 21. CDR3 sequence reads: CAISSPEEGQGPLPYGYTF. The CDR3, as DNA: TGTGCCATCAGCTCCCCCGAGGAGGGACAGGGGCCCTTGCCGTATGGCTACACCTTC.

This clonotype is medium-sized. The V and J genes are TRBV6-1 and TRBJ2-1; TRBD2 agrees at 7 bases. The J segment lost 10 bases and the V segment lost 3 bases, leaving 6 bases of the junction unmatched. The CDR3 spans 13 residues. The germline gives CDR1 MNHNS, CDR2 SASEGT. The CDR3 nucleotides read TGTGCCAGCAGTGAGAGGGAGGGTCGGGAGCAGTTCTTC. The encoded protein is CASSEREGREQFF.

Many counts were recorded for this clonotype. The V and J genes are TRBV12-3 or TRBV12-4 and TRBJ2-1; D not resolved. V lost 6 bases, J lost 7 bases, and 7 bases lay in between. This CDR3 is built from 11 residues. CDR3 amino acids: CASRRSNEQFF. Here the CDR3 DNA reads TGTGCCAGCAGGAGATCGAATGAGCAGTTCTTC.

Judged by abundance, this clonotype is medium-sized. This sequence joins TRBV7-2 and TRBJ1-1; D is ambiguous. The germline V gene encodes CDR1 SGHTA and CDR2 FQGNSA. This CDR3 contains 12 residues. The V end was cut by 5 bases, the J end by 6 bases, with 10 bases between. The CDR3 reads CASSLQNSEAFF. The CDR3 DNA follows: TGTGCCAGCAGCCTCCAGAATTCTGAAGCTTTCTTT.

By sample share, this clonotype is medium-sized. The chain is built from TRBV27 and TRBJ2-7, with D perhaps matching TRBD1 (6 bases). This CDR3 is 15 amino acids long. Looked up from germline, CDR1 is MNHEY and CDR2 is SMNVEV (reference sequence). Trimming removed 1 base from V and 3 bases from J, with 13 bases in between. CDR3 in amino acids: CASSLLGPGVYEQYF. The DNA for the CDR3 is TGTGCCAGCAGTTTATTGGGACCAGGGGTCTACGAGCAGTACTTC.

As concerns this clonotype: A far more abundant clone sits one base away, making this likely a read error. V gene TRBV6-6 combines with J gene TRBJ2-5; D is uncertain. The J call may be mistaken, given a closer DNA end match to TRBJ2-1. The CDR3 consists of 13 residues. Germline V gene lookup returns CDR1 MNHNY and CDR2 SVGAGI (reference sequence). CDR3 DNA: TGTGCCAGCAGTACAGATGCCTACAAAGAGCAGTTCTTC. Encoded protein: CASSTDAYKEQFF.

Remarks on this clonotype: With only one base between it and a far larger clone, this is likely a read error. The chain's CDR3 is CASSANLNYGYTF. The CDR3 DNA is TGTGCCAGCAGTGCTAACCTTAACTATGGCTACACCTTC. V and J are TRBV6-1 and TRBJ1-2; D not certain. The CDR3 length is 13 residues. Germline loops: CDR1 MNHNS, CDR2 SASEGT. V was pared by 4 bases and J by 1 base, with 7 bases between.

The sample holds many counts of this clonotype. The gene calls are TRBV11-1 and TRBJ1-2; D unclear. The CDR3 runs to 13 residues. The germline V gene encodes CDR1 SGHAT and CDR2 FQDESV (reference sequence). The ends were cut back, 2 bases at V and 4 bases at J, with 8 bases in the middle. The CDR3 DNA follows: TGTGCCAGCAGCTTAATGGCAGGCTATGGCTACACCTTC. This sequence encodes CASSLMAGYGYTF.

This clonotype was counted between two and nine times. The CDR3 here is CASSLPNLGGYTF. The CDR3 DNA sequence: TGTGCCAGCAGTTTACCCAATTTGGGCGGCTACACCTTC. J is TRBJ1-2 and V is TRBV12-3 or TRBV12-4; no clear D. V was cut by 2 bases and J by 8 bases, with 12 bases left in between. There are 13 residues in the CDR3.

This clonotype is medium-sized in the sample. The chain uses TRBV6-1 and TRBJ2-3; D is possibly TRBD2 (5 bases). The CDR3 is 15 amino acids. The V gene lost 7 bases and the J gene lost 2 bases, with 16 bases spanning the gap. Germline values: CDR1 MNHNS, CDR2 SASEGT. The CDR3 region is CASTEGTGYTDTQYF. CDR3 nucleotides: TGTGCCAGCACCGAGGGTACGGGTTACACAGATACGCAGTATTTT.

There are many counts of this clonotype. The chain recombines TRBV5-6 with TRBJ1-2; 8 bases are shared with TRBD1. Germline V gene data show CDR1 as SGHDT and CDR2 as YYEEEE. V lost 5 bases, J lost 7 bases, and 10 bases stayed unmatched. CDR3 length: 14 residues. The CDR3 DNA reads as TGTGCCAGCAGTAACCCCGCCAGGGGGCCTGGCTACACCTTC. As protein: CASSNPARGPGYTF.

By share of the sample, this clonotype is medium-sized. The V and J genes are TRBV6-1 and TRBJ2-3, with TRBD2 matching 14 bases. The trim removed 0 bases at V and 7 bases at J, leaving 6 bases unmatched. Germline V gene sequence: CDR1 MNHNS, CDR2 SASEGT. The CDR3 contains 17 residues. CDR3 residues: CASSEARLAGGPHTQYF. The CDR3 DNA follows: TGTGCCAGCAGTGAAGCGCGACTAGCGGGGGGGCCGCATACGCAGTATTTT.